This T cell receptor beta chain was sequenced during a study of human T cells and chemical hapten exposure. Whole-study context: Skin of the upper inner arm, approximately 2 cm by approximately 2 cm, received 2% DPC for sensitization. Patches with 0.01% DPC went on the upper back, and the tests were read at 6 days. General observations from the study: The number of TCRs over 1 in 1000 frequency stayed unchanged after DPC.

TCRdb itself ran the RACE reads through MiXCR, one entry per CDR3 protein. The repertoire includes more than 45,000 distinct CDR3 sequences, around an eighth of them detected once, and roughly 2.3% sits in the top ten. Trimming at V came to 8 bases and at J to 1 base, leaving 9 bases not matched to a gene. The CDR3 totals 15 residues. Germline CDR1 is MDHEN and CDR2 is SYDVKM. On this clonotype: No antigen is known for it.

As for time point: patch test 3, about 24 weeks after DPC sensitization. Described treatment: therapeutic diphenylcyclopropenone sensitization with weekly scalp DPC. The sequencing used whole blood, collected in connection with sensitization to the hapten diphenylcyclopropenone (DPC). The rearrangement links TRBV28 to TRBJ2-3; TRBD2 agrees at 7 bases. This sequence was found in a man aged 30 to 39 with alopecia areata. Some clones in this sample may be carry-over from other donors' samples. The chain's CDR3 is CASHGASGGTDTQYF. In DNA form, the CDR3 reads TGTGCCAGCCATGGTGCCAGCGGGGGCACAGATACGCAGTATTTT.